The 21 T cell receptor beta chains reported below all come from one sample, sequenced in a study of T cells in narcolepsy. TCRdb's copy holds only in-frame clones and misses some; the assay was immunoSEQ multiplex PCR. The sample consists of tens of thousands of clones, 90% to 95% of them appearing once. Source material: CD45RA- memory CD4+ T cells from PBMCs. Source of these receptors: a human donor with narcolepsy.

V usage is TRBV7-8 and J usage is TRBJ2-2; D ambiguous. Germline V gene sequence: CDR1 SGHVS, CDR2 FQNEAQ. With 2 bases removed from V and 6 bases from J, the gap between germline ends came to 10 bases. The CDR3 length is 14 residues. The CDR3 sequence: CASSLRPQAGELFF. The CDR3 DNA sequence: TGTGCCAGCAGCTTAAGGCCCCAGGCCGGGGAGCTGTTTTTT.

The table lists this clone with a count of one. This sequence joins TRBV10-3 and TRBJ2-2, with 9 bases that match TRBD1. The CDR3 loop spans 15 amino acids. CDR1 and CDR2 (germline): ENHRY, SYGVKD. V lost 9 bases and J lost 6; bases outside the gene matches: 11. Here the CDR3 DNA reads TGTGCCATTCACCGGGGACAGGGAGACGCCGGGGAGCTGTTTTTT. Amino acids: CAIHRGQGDAGELFF.

The rearrangement links TRBV7-9 to TRBJ1-2; D is ambiguous. This CDR3 spans 13 amino acids. Trimming stripped 5 bases from V and 4 bases from J, with 11 bases between. The germline V gene encodes CDR1 SEHNR and CDR2 FQNEAQ (reference sequence). The CDR3 DNA is TGTGCCAGCAGCCCGAATGGGGTCTATGGCTACACCTTC. Translation: CASSPNGVYGYTF.

The V gene is TRBV9, the J gene TRBJ1-1; tentative D call: TRBD1 (6 bases). V was shortened by 4 bases and J by 10 bases, with 26 bases between the two germline ends. The CDR3 contains 16 residues. Germline CDR1 is SGDLS and CDR2 is YYNGEE. CDR3 loop: CASSLADISGAGGAFF. The CDR3 DNA follows: TGTGCCAGCAGCCTTGCAGATATTTCAGGGGCGGGGGGAGCTTTCTTT.

The rearrangement uses TRBV18 and TRBJ2-7, with TRBD1 matching 8 bases. The V gene end was trimmed by 1 base and the J gene end by 5 bases; junction bases not matched to a gene: 13. This CDR3 is built from 17 residues. The germline V gene encodes CDR1 KGHSH and CDR2 LQKENI. CDR3 sequence: CASSPLTGGSWSDEQYF. CDR3 nucleotide sequence: TGTGCCAGCTCACCACTAACAGGGGGGTCTTGGTCTGACGAGCAGTACTTC.

J is TRBJ2-7 and V is TRBV5-6; TRBD2 matches 10 bases. The CDR3 is 16 residues long. J was trimmed by 6 bases and V by 2 bases; bases with no gene match: 11. The germline CDR1 and CDR2 sequences are SGHDT and YYEEEE. The CDR3 DNA follows: TGTGCCAGCAGCTTACAAGGACTAGCGGTACGGACCGAGCAGTACTTC. It codes for CASSLQGLAVRTEQYF.

V gene TRBV19 combines with J gene TRBJ1-1; a possible D gene is TRBD1 (6 bases). The V gene's germline CDR1 is LNHDA and CDR2 SQIVND (reference sequence). V was clipped by 6 bases and J by 10 bases, with 15 bases between them. This CDR3 has 12 amino acids. This chain's CDR3 is CASRVTGLGAFF. The CDR3 nucleotides are TGTGCCAGTAGGGTGACAGGTTTGGGAGCTTTCTTT.

The chain is built from TRBV28 and TRBJ1-2, with D hard to call. V was clipped by 6 bases and J by 11 bases, with 16 bases between them. CDR1 and CDR2 (germline): MDHEN, SYDVKM. This CDR3 is built from 12 residues. The CDR3 sequence: CASRLTGLGYTF. The CDR3 nucleotides are TGTGCCAGCAGGTTGACGGGTCTCGGGTACACCTTC.

This clone was detected once. V is TRBV7-3 and J is TRBJ2-1; tentative D call: TRBD1 (5 bases). Germline loops: CDR1 SGHTA, CDR2 FQGTGA. V lost 0 bases and J lost 5, with 8 bases in between. The CDR3 spans 14 residues. In DNA form, the CDR3 reads TGTGCCAGCAGCTTAACGTCGACAGACAATGAGCAGTTCTTC. The encoded protein is CASSLTSTDNEQFF.

The chain has TRBV14 and TRBJ2-1; 14 nucleotides line up with TRBD2. In germline, CDR1 is SGHDN, CDR2 FVKESK. The trim removed 3 bases at V and 8 bases at J, leaving 3 bases unmatched. The CDR3 covers 15 residues. CDR3 in DNA: TGTGCCAGCAGCCAGACTAGCGGGAGGGCCGATGAGCAGTTCTTC. Translating it yields CASSQTSGRADEQFF. The full variable domain, in which reference TRBV14 and TRBJ2-1 provide the parts outside the CDR3, is EAGVTQFPSHSVIEKGQTVTLRCDPISGHDNLYWYRRVMGKEIKFLLHFVKESKQDESGMPNNRFLAERTGGTYSTLKVQPAELEDSGVYFCASSQTSGRADEQFFGPGTRLTVL.

The V gene is TRBV25-1, the J gene TRBJ2-7, with D possibly being TRBD2 (6 bases). Germline V gives CDR1 MGHDK, CDR2 SYGVNS. The CDR3 is 15 residues long. The V and J ends lost 2 bases and 4 bases respectively, with 15 bases between them. The CDR3 nucleotides are TGTGCCAGCAGTGAACTCGGGGGAGGTGGGTACGAGCAGTACTTC. Translation: CASSELGGGGYEQYF.

The V call is TRBV23-1, the J call TRBJ2-3, with D possibly called TRBD1 or TRBD2 (5 bases each). TRBV23-1 counts as an open reading frame of uncertain function. CDR3 size: 19 residues. V was cut by 0 bases and J by 7 bases, with 26 bases left in between. The CDR3 sequence: CASSQSPPTKGSRGNTQYF. CDR3 in DNA: TGCGCCAGCAGTCAATCGCCCCCAACTAAGGGGTCCCGAGGGAATACGCAGTATTTT.

The V call is TRBV5-1, the J call TRBJ2-1; TRBD1 matches at 9 bases. CDR1 is SGHRS and CDR2 is YFSETQ in the germline V gene. J lost 7 bases, V lost 2 bases, and 7 bases had no gene match. The CDR3 consists of 15 residues. In DNA, the CDR3 is TGCGCCAGCAGCTTAAGGGACAGGGAAAAAAATGAGCAGTTCTTC. Protein: CASSLRDREKNEQFF.

V gene TRBV4-3 combines with J gene TRBJ1-5; D is unresolved. This CDR3 has 13 residues. The germline V and J ends were trimmed by 1 base and 7 bases, with 8 bases remaining between them. Germline CDR1 LGHNA, CDR2 YSLEER. CDR3 residues: CASSQVVGQPQHF. The DNA for the CDR3 is TGCGCCAGCAGCCAAGTGGTGGGCCAGCCCCAGCATTTT.

The chain carries TRBV6-5 and TRBJ1-1; D not resolved. This CDR3 spans 12 amino acids. CDR1 is MNHEY and CDR2 is SVGAGI in the germline V gene. Trimming stripped 5 bases from V and 7 bases from J, with 11 bases between. CDR3 in amino acids: CASSARGVEAFF. Written as DNA, the CDR3 is TGTGCCAGCAGTGCCCGGGGAGTTGAAGCTTTCTTT.

This chain connects TRBV7-2 to TRBJ1-1; D perhaps matches TRBD1 (5 bases). V gave up 3 bases and J gave up 4 bases, with 12 bases separating them. This CDR3 region has 14 residues. Germline lookup yields CDR1 SGHTA and CDR2 FQGNSA. The CDR3 sequence: CASSLEGTPTEAFF. In DNA, the CDR3 is TGTGCCAGCAGCTTGGAAGGGACGCCCACTGAAGCTTTCTTT. Full variable domain (remainder filled in from reference TRBV7-2 and TRBJ1-1): GAGVSQSPSNKVTEKGKDVELRCDPISGHTALYWYRQSLGQGLEFLIYFQGNSAPDKSGLPSDRFSAERTGGSVSTLTIQRTQQEDSAVYLCASSLEGTPTEAFFGQGTRLTVV.

The chain links TRBV5-1 to TRBJ2-1; maybe TRBD2 (6 bases). This CDR3 comprises 15 residues. V was trimmed by 0 bases and J by 5 bases, leaving 12 bases between them. The V gene's germline CDR1 is SGHRS and CDR2 YFSETQ. The CDR3 DNA reads as TGCGCCAGCAGCTTGGGGACGACTAGGAACAATGAGCAGTTCTTC. This gives the protein CASSLGTTRNNEQFF.

The V and J genes are TRBV7-2 and TRBJ1-2, with TRBD1 matching 7 bases. The trim removed 1 base at V and 5 bases at J, leaving 4 bases unmatched. This CDR3 contains 14 residues. Per germline, CDR1 SGHTA and CDR2 FQGNSA. The CDR3 DNA is TGTGCCAGCAGCTTAGGGGGGACAGCTTATGGCTACACCTTC. The encoded protein is CASSLGGTAYGYTF.

The table lists this clone with a count of one. This chain links TRBV19 with TRBJ1-3; D remains ambiguous. Trimming left V 3 bases short and J 9 bases short, with 12 bases between. Germline V gene lookup returns CDR1 LNHDA and CDR2 SQIVND (reference sequence). This CDR3 comprises 13 residues. The CDR3 region is CASSMGRLGTIYF. CDR3 bases: TGTGCCAGTAGTATGGGCCGCCTGGGCACCATATATTTT. The whole variable domain, remainder taken from reference TRBV19 and TRBJ1-3, is DGGITQSPKYLFRKEGQNVTLSCEQNLNHDAMYWYRQDPGQGLRLIYYSQIVNDFQKGDIAEGYSVSREKKESFPLTVTSAQKNPTAFYLCASSMGRLGTIYFGEGSWLTVV.

This chain connects TRBV5-1 to TRBJ2-7, with 7 bases fitting TRBD2. Germline values: CDR1 SGHRS, CDR2 YFSETQ. The V and J ends lost 4 bases and 4 bases, in that order; junction bases with no gene match: 8. This CDR3 contains 14 residues. The CDR3 here is CASSPGGEGYEQYF. The DNA for the CDR3 is TGCGCCAGCAGCCCCGGTGGGGAGGGTTACGAGCAGTACTTC.

This chain connects TRBV5-1 to TRBJ2-3, with 7 bases matching TRBD2. CDR3 size: 15 residues. V shed 0 bases, J shed 0 bases, and the junction held 1 base outside the gene matches. Per germline, CDR1 SGHRS and CDR2 YFSETQ. CDR3 amino acids: CASSLERGSTDTQYF. Written as DNA, the CDR3 is TGCGCCAGCAGCTTGGAGCGGGGCAGCACAGATACGCAGTATTTT.